The 25 T cell receptor beta chains given below trace back to one sample, sequenced in a study of human T cells and chemical hapten exposure. Stated time point: patch test 3, about 24 weeks after DPC sensitization. This sample's treatment: therapeutic diphenylcyclopropenone sensitization with weekly scalp DPC. A single record per CDR3 protein comes from TCRdb applying MiXCR to the RACE reads. The sample comprises about 200,000 distinct CDR3 sequences, about 25% of which are singletons, and 2% to 2.5% rests with the top ten. The sample consisted of whole blood, taken in connection with sensitization to the hapten diphenylcyclopropenone (DPC). The receptors shown here come from a woman in her forties with alopecia areata. Some clones in this sample may be carry-over from other donors' samples.

The chain is built from TRBV7-2 and TRBJ2-5; TRBD1 matches at 7 bases. The CDR3 has 12 amino acids. Germline V lookup: CDR1 SGHTA, CDR2 FQGNSA. The trim removed 8 bases at V and 5 bases at J, leaving 5 bases unmatched. The CDR3: CASQGQFETQYF. The CDR3 nucleotides are TGTGCCAGCCAGGGACAGTTTGAGACCCAGTACTTC.

The chain uses TRBV12-3 or TRBV12-4 and TRBJ1-2; D unresolved. This CDR3 has 12 residues. The V and J ends lost 8 bases and 4 bases respectively, with 11 bases between them. CDR3 in DNA: TGTGCCAGCTCGGAACGGGGCTATGGCTACACCTTC. Its protein is CASSERGYGYTF.

The chain has TRBV29-1 and TRBJ1-1; 7 nucleotides agree with TRBD1. There are 12 residues in the CDR3. Losses at the gene ends were 7 bases for V and 5 bases for J; bases not matched to a gene: 7. CDR1 SQVTM and CDR2 ANQGSEA come from the germline V gene. The chain's CDR3 is CSAGDSATEAFF. The CDR3 region has the DNA TGCAGCGCCGGGGACAGCGCTACTGAAGCTTTCTTT.

This clonotype was observed a handful of times. The gene calls are TRBV9 and TRBJ2-7; TRBD2 matches 10 bases. CDR3 length: 15 amino acids. The junction had 7 bases not matched to a gene; V was cut back by 0 bases and J by 7 bases. Germline-derived CDR1 and CDR2 are SGDLS and YYNGEE. The DNA for the CDR3 is TGTGCCAGCAGCGTAGGGCCTAGCGGGAGTAGTGAGCAGTACTTC. Translation gives CASSVGPSGSSEQYF.

This clonotype was found a few times. The junction departs from the called germline gene at one end, perhaps through a read error. The chain couples TRBV20-1 to TRBJ2-1, with 11 bases aligning to TRBD1. The CDR3 spans 15 residues. Looked up from germline, CDR1 is DFQATT and CDR2 is SNEGSKA (reference sequence). In DNA, the CDR3 is TGCAGTGGTAGAATTCCGGGACAGGGGGTCGGTGAGCAGTTCTTC. This encodes CSGRIPGQGVGEQFF.

The chain employs TRBV12-3 or TRBV12-4 and TRBJ2-1, with 14 positions matching TRBD2. The J segment lost 8 bases and the V segment lost 6 bases, leaving 3 bases of the junction unmatched. This CDR3 region has 14 residues. This CDR3 reads CASRGTSGSHEQFF. The CDR3 DNA reads TGTGCCAGCAGGGGGACTAGCGGGAGCCATGAGCAGTTCTTC.

The chain couples TRBV7-2 to TRBJ2-1; TRBD2 matches 12 bases. With 3 bases clipped from V and 7 bases from J, the junction kept 1 base outside the gene matches. Germline values: CDR1 SGHTA, CDR2 FQGNSA. This CDR3 is 14 amino acids long. The CDR3 region is CASSLTSGRNEQFF. The CDR3 DNA follows: TGTGCCAGCAGCTTGACTAGCGGGAGAAATGAGCAGTTCTTC. Drawing the rest from reference TRBV7-2 and TRBJ2-1, the complete variable domain is GAGVSQSPSNKVTEKGKDVELRCDPISGHTALYWYRQSLGQGLEFLIYFQGNSAPDKSGLPSDRFSAERTGGSVSTLTIQRTQQEDSAVYLCASSLTSGRNEQFFGPGTRLTVL.

In its sample, this clonotype was seen a few times. This sequence joins TRBV3-1 and TRBJ2-3; 7 bases agree with TRBD1. The CDR3 runs to 13 residues. J gave up 2 bases and V 10 bases, and 6 bases lay outside the gene matches. CDR1 is LGHDT, CDR2 YNNKEL, per germline (reference sequence). In nucleotides, the CDR3 is TGTGCCACCGGGACAGCGAACACAGATACGCAGTATTTT. It translates to CATGTANTDTQYF.

This clonotype was seen at least ten times. This chain joins TRBV4-2 and TRBJ2-4, with D unresolved. The CDR3 length is 16 residues. Germline CDR1 and CDR2: LGHNA and YNFKEQ. V was clipped by 1 base and J by 0 bases, with 10 bases between them. CDR3 amino acids: CASSQGRNLAKNIQYF. DNA of the CDR3: TGTGCCAGCAGCCAAGGAAGAAATCTAGCCAAAAACATTCAGTACTTC.

The chain combines TRBV7-9 with TRBJ2-1, with 8 bases lining up with TRBD2. The CDR3 has 21 amino acids. Germline V gives CDR1 SEHNR, CDR2 FQNEAQ (reference sequence). The trim removed 5 bases at V and 6 bases at J, leaving 27 bases unmatched. As DNA, the CDR3 is TGTGCCAGCAGCACACAACCGCGGGGCATTACTAGCGGAGAGGAAAGCAATGAGCAGTTCTTC. As protein: CASSTQPRGITSGEESNEQFF.

V usage is TRBV7-3 and J usage is TRBJ2-1; unclear D gene. Looked up from germline, CDR1 is SGHTA and CDR2 is FQGTGA. The CDR3 has 14 residues. Deletions cut 5 bases from V and 2 bases from J, with 10 bases between. The CDR3 is CASSPIAAYNEQFF. The CDR3 bases are TGTGCCAGCAGCCCTATCGCAGCCTACAATGAGCAGTTCTTC.

The chain combines TRBV3-1 with TRBJ1-1; TRBD1 might be the D (5 bases). Germline values: CDR1 LGHDT, CDR2 YNNKEL (reference sequence). The CDR3 contains 14 residues. V lost 0 bases and J lost 7, with 12 bases in between. CDR3 nucleotides: TGTGCCAGCAGCCAAGATCCCCGACAGTTTGAAGCTTTCTTT. Translation gives CASSQDPRQFEAFF.

This clonotype was detected only a few times. The chain couples TRBV7-2 to TRBJ2-1; D not certain. Per germline, CDR1 SGHTA and CDR2 FQGNSA. The CDR3 consists of 14 residues. V lost 4 bases and J 3 bases, leaving 10 bases between the germline ends. The CDR3 is CASSSAWGYNEQFF. The CDR3 DNA sequence: TGTGCCAGCAGCTCCGCATGGGGCTACAATGAGCAGTTCTTC.

The V call is TRBV10-3, the J call TRBJ2-1; D may be TRBD2 (7 bases). Germline CDR1 ENHRY, CDR2 SYGVKD. The V and J ends lost 0 bases and 0 bases respectively, with 9 bases between them. The CDR3 loop spans 16 amino acids. The chain's CDR3 is CAISESGGVSYNEQFF. The CDR3 DNA follows: TGTGCCATCAGTGAGTCAGGGGGGGTCTCCTACAATGAGCAGTTCTTC.

A few counts support this clonotype. The chain employs TRBV6-2 or TRBV6-3 and TRBJ2-3; D is possibly TRBD2 (6 bases). The CDR3 extends over 15 amino acids. With 4 bases removed from V and 4 bases from J, the gap between germline ends came to 15 bases. The germline V gene encodes CDR1 MNHEY and CDR2 SVGEGT. The DNA of the CDR3 is TGTGCCAGCAGTTCCGCCCTGGGACTTTCAGATACGCAGTATTTT. Translating it yields CASSSALGLSDTQYF.

V and J are TRBV7-2 and TRBJ2-2; D might be TRBD2 (6 bases). Germline-derived CDR1 and CDR2 are SGHTA and FQGNSA. The CDR3 loop spans 17 amino acids. V was cut by 5 bases and J by 2 bases, with 18 bases left in between. This CDR3 is CASSPTSLLLNTGELFF. CDR3 in DNA: TGTGCCAGCAGCCCTACTAGCCTACTACTAAACACCGGGGAGCTGTTTTTT.

This clonotype was picked up many times. The V gene is TRBV4-3, the J gene TRBJ2-3; possibly TRBD2 for D (6 bases). The germline V and J ends were trimmed by 0 bases and 3 bases, with 7 bases remaining between them. The CDR3 consists of 14 residues. Germline CDR1 and CDR2: LGHNA and YSLEER. The CDR3 region has the DNA TGCGCCAGCAGCCAAGATGCGGGGACAGATACGCAGTATTTT. Protein product: CASSQDAGTDTQYF.

This clonotype was seen only a few times. This rearrangement joins TRBV19 to TRBJ1-2; D not resolved. The CDR3 covers 12 residues. Looked up from germline, CDR1 is LNHDA and CDR2 is SQIVND (reference sequence). Trimming cost V 6 bases and J 4 bases, with 9 bases left between them. The CDR3 spells CASRPHSYGYTF. In DNA form, the CDR3 reads TGTGCCAGTAGGCCACACAGCTATGGCTACACCTTC.

J is TRBJ2-1 and V is TRBV28; no clear D. CDR3 length equals 15 residues. CDR1 and CDR2 (germline): MDHEN, SYDVKM. V lost 3 bases to trimming and J lost 3 bases, with 12 bases between them. CDR3 DNA sequence: TGTGCCAGCAGTTTTCCTTCCCGGATCTACAATGAGCAGTTCTTC. It translates to CASSFPSRIYNEQFF.

The chain combines TRBV7-2 with TRBJ2-7, with D maybe TRBD2 (5 bases). The CDR3 has 15 residues. The germline V and J ends were trimmed by 5 bases and 0 bases, with 14 bases remaining between them. Per germline, CDR1 SGHTA and CDR2 FQGNSA. CDR3 coding DNA: TGTGCCAGCAGCCCGCGGACTCGCCACTCCTACGAGCAGTACTTC. Translating gives CASSPRTRHSYEQYF.

The J gene is TRBJ1-5, the V gene TRBV28, with TRBD1 matching 12 bases. This CDR3 spans 16 amino acids. After removal of 4 bases from V and 5 bases from J, the junction contained 6 bases not matched to a gene. Germline loops: CDR1 MDHEN, CDR2 SYDVKM. The CDR3 DNA follows: TGTGCCAGCAGTTCCCCCGGGACAGGGGGCGATCAGCCCCAGCATTTT. Protein sequence: CASSSPGTGGDQPQHF.

The chain carries TRBV18 and TRBJ2-2, with D maybe TRBD2 (5 bases). The V gene's germline CDR1 is KGHSH and CDR2 LQKENI. The length of the CDR3 is 16 residues. The germline V and J ends were trimmed by 1 base and 0 bases, with 9 bases remaining between them. Written as DNA, the CDR3 is TGTGCCAGCTCACCACAGAAACTAGCGAACACCGGGGAGCTGTTTTTT. Translating gives CASSPQKLANTGELFF.

This clonotype was counted between two and nine times. This rearrangement joins TRBV27 to TRBJ2-2; D is unclear. The CDR3 runs 14 residues. The germline CDR1 and CDR2 sequences are MNHEY and SMNVEV (reference sequence). Between the trimmed V and J ends, which lost 3 bases and 8 bases, there was a span of 13 bases. The CDR3 region is CASSLSEEAGELFF. The CDR3 nucleotides read TGTGCCAGCAGTTTGTCCGAAGAAGCTGGGGAGCTGTTTTTT.

A few counts support this clonotype. The rearrangement joins TRBV7-2 to TRBJ2-3; D is unresolved. Germline loops: CDR1 SGHTA, CDR2 FQGNSA. V was cut by 3 bases and J by 1 base, with 11 bases left in between. The CDR3 is 15 amino acids. The CDR3 coding sequence is TGTGCCAGCAGCTTTTTGTATTCTGGCACAGATACGCAGTATTTT. Encoded protein: CASSFLYSGTDTQYF.

This clonotype has just a few counts. The gene calls are TRBV5-4 and TRBJ2-2; 13 bases map to TRBD2. With 1 base clipped from V and 6 bases from J, the junction kept 3 bases outside the gene matches. The CDR3 length is 16 residues. Per the germline V gene, CDR1 is SGHNT and CDR2 is YYREEE (reference sequence). CDR3 residues: CASSLKLAGGAGELFF. In nucleotides, the CDR3 is TGTGCCAGCAGCTTGAAACTAGCGGGAGGGGCCGGGGAGCTGTTTTTT.